This T cell receptor beta chain derives from a study of cytomegalovirus exposure and HLA in healthy donors. The CDR3 has 17 amino acids. Germline V gene lookup returns CDR1 SGHTA and CDR2 FQGNSA. The V and J ends lost 5 bases and 0 bases, in that order; junction bases with no gene match: 7. 13 Jbeta primers and 60 Vbeta primers were used for the PCR. Sequencing used immunoSEQ multiplex PCR; TCRdb keeps in-frame clones, though not all of them. This listing includes over 150,000 clones. The gene calls are TRBV7-2 and TRBJ1-6; 7 bases match TRBD1. The receptor was isolated from a boy aged 10-17 years in good health and CMV-seronegative. Sequences were obtained from PBMCs. Written as DNA, the CDR3 is TGTGCCAGCAGCGTGGGACAGCCTTCCTCCTATAATTCACCCCTCCACTTT. Translated, it gives CASSVGQPSSYNSPLHF.